Following are 4 T cell receptor beta chains from one sample sequenced in a study of blood T cell repertoires in COVID-19. Here immunoSEQ multiplex PCR was the method, and the copy in TCRdb shows in-frame clones only, minus some. In the table there are about 71,000 clones, 83% of which are singletons. Sequenced input: peripheral blood. Receptors originate from a young man with COVID-19, enrolled during active disease.

This chain uses TRBV6-4 with TRBJ1-5; no clear D gene. V was shortened by 6 bases and J by 6 bases, with 12 bases between the two germline ends. Germline V gene sequence: CDR1 MRHNA, CDR2 SNTAGT. This CDR3 has 13 amino acids. The CDR3 loop reads CASRDGPGQPQHF. As DNA, the CDR3 is TGTGCCAGCAGGGACGGGCCCGGTCAGCCCCAGCATTTT.

This clone was observed a few times. The rearrangement links TRBV6-4 to TRBJ2-3, with 7 positions matching TRBD1. The germline V gene encodes CDR1 MRHNA and CDR2 SNTAGT. This CDR3 contains 14 residues. V lost 3 bases, J lost 2 bases, and 2 bases stayed unmatched. CDR3 DNA sequence: TGTGCCAGCAGTGAAACAGGGGACACAGATACGCAGTATTTT. This gives the protein CASSETGDTDTQYF.

The chain is built from TRBV30 and TRBJ2-1; TRBD2 matches at 10 bases. Per the germline V gene, CDR1 is GTSNPN and CDR2 is SVGIG (reference sequence). The CDR3 consists of 13 residues. This chain's CDR3 is CASSGTSVNEQFF. The CDR3, as DNA: TGTGCGAGCTCCGGGACTAGCGTTAATGAGCAGTTCTTC.

The rearrangement links TRBV10-2 to TRBJ1-5; D call uncertain. V gave up 5 bases and J gave up 0 bases, with 11 bases separating them. There are 15 residues in the CDR3. CDR1 and CDR2 from the germline V gene are WSHSY and SAAADI. CDR3 nucleotide sequence: TGCGCCAGCAGTATTACAGAGCATAGCAATCAGCCCCAGCATTTT. This codes for CASSITEHSNQPQHF.